This TCR beta chain was recorded in a study of CD8 T cells in ankylosing spondylitis. TCRdb ran MiXCR on the 5' RACE reads and lists one entry per CDR3 protein. The sample holds roughly 120,000 distinct CDR3 sequences, approximately 14% seen once. Study observations and caveats: Previous work reported some of these motif variants in the synovial fluid and blood of reactive arthritis.

Ten or more counts support this clonotype. Its antigen is unknown. Sequences were obtained from blood, either unsorted or a sorted T cell fraction (not recorded which). The source is a female donor with ankylosing spondylitis or in good health (not recorded which).

The CDR3 nucleotides read TGTGCCAGCAGTGAGGTGGGCCAGGATCACAATGAGCAGTTCTTC. The encoded protein is CASSEVGQDHNEQFF. V gene TRBV6-4 combines with J gene TRBJ2-1; D is unclear. The CDR3 extends over 15 amino acids. Germline V gene sequence: CDR1 MRHNA, CDR2 SNTAGT. V was cut by 3 bases and J by 5 bases, with 14 bases left in between.